Below, 14 T cell receptor beta chains from the same sample are listed, as sequenced in a study of a mutant IDH1 vaccine in newly diagnosed glioma. Repertoires were generated with immunoSEQ multiplex PCR, while TCRdb's copy carries only in-frame clones and drops some. The sample lists about 63,000 clones, about 86% seen once, with 4.6% in the top ten. Specified time point: baseline, week 1 (first vaccination visit). Regarding treatment: pre-vaccination baseline after standard-of-care therapy. This specimen was peripheral blood mononuclear cells (PBMCs), taken from a glioma patient treated with radiotherapy, temozolomide or both. All receptors derive from a woman between 18 and 29 years old with glioma. Some clones in this sample may be carry-over from other donors' samples.

The V and J genes are TRBV13 and TRBJ1-4; tentatively, D is TRBD1 (6 bases). Trimming left V 3 bases short and J 2 bases short, with 7 bases between. This CDR3 is 14 amino acids long. CDR1 is PRHDT, CDR2 FYEKMQ, per germline (reference sequence). The CDR3 DNA sequence: TGTGCCAGCAGCTTGGGGGCCACTAATGAAAAACTGTTTTTT. Translation gives CASSLGATNEKLFF.

This sequence joins TRBV6-1 and TRBJ1-4; D remains ambiguous. The V and J ends lost 6 bases and 3 bases respectively, with 8 bases between them. This CDR3 spans 13 amino acids. Germline V gene sequence: CDR1 MNHNS, CDR2 SASEGT. CDR3 protein: CASRGMANEKLFF. The CDR3 nucleotides read TGTGCCAGCAGGGGCATGGCTAATGAAAAACTGTTTTTT.

The chain links TRBV7-2 to TRBJ2-5; D is ambiguous. CDR1 is SGHTA and CDR2 is FQGNSA in the germline V gene. The ends were cut back, 1 base at V and 3 bases at J, with 15 bases in the middle. This CDR3 has 16 amino acids. The CDR3 region is CASSLEAGLIKETQYF. CDR3 in DNA: TGTGCCAGCAGCTTAGAAGCCGGCCTCATAAAAGAGACCCAGTACTTC.

This clone came up a few times. CDR3 in amino acids: CASSPRDGSYEQYF. The DNA for the CDR3 is TGTGCCAGCTCACCGCGGGACGGATCCTACGAGCAGTACTTC. The rearrangement links TRBV18 to TRBJ2-7; tentative D call: TRBD2 (6 bases). Looked up from germline, CDR1 is KGHSH and CDR2 is LQKENI. This CDR3 contains 14 residues. The germline V and J ends were trimmed by 3 bases and 1 base, with 10 bases remaining between them.

The chain is built from TRBV5-6 and TRBJ1-1; D is undetermined. CDR1 is SGHDT, CDR2 YYEEEE, per germline. This CDR3 spans 13 amino acids. V was clipped by 3 bases and J by 11 bases, with 17 bases between them. CDR3 sequence (DNA): TGTGCCAGCAGCTGGGATATGGGTCTGACGGCTTTCTTT. Its protein product is CASSWDMGLTAFF.

The V gene is TRBV6-6, the J gene TRBJ2-7; TRBD1 matches at 8 bases. Germline values: CDR1 MNHNY, CDR2 SVGAGI (reference sequence). The CDR3 runs 15 residues. V shed 8 bases, J shed 5 bases, and the junction held 14 bases outside the gene matches. The CDR3 spells CASCNGDRRSDEQYF. The CDR3 DNA reads as TGTGCCAGCTGTAACGGGGACAGGCGAAGTGACGAGCAGTACTTC.

This clone has a handful of counts. The CDR3 region has the DNA TGCGCCAGCAGCTTGGAGTACGAGCAGTACTTC. As protein: CASSLEYEQYF. The rearrangement links TRBV5-1 to TRBJ2-7; no definite D call. Germline loops: CDR1 SGHRS, CDR2 YFSETQ. The CDR3 length is 11 residues. Between the trimmed V and J ends, which lost 0 bases and 4 bases, there was a span of 2 bases.

This sequence joins TRBV5-1 and TRBJ2-2; no clear D gene. The germline V gene encodes CDR1 SGHRS and CDR2 YFSETQ. V gave up 4 bases and J gave up 6 bases, with 13 bases separating them. The CDR3 totals 14 residues. The CDR3 here is CASSVGGPSGELFF. CDR3 in DNA: TGCGCCAGCAGCGTTGGTGGACCCTCCGGGGAGCTGTTTTTT.

The table lists this clone with a few counts. Here the CDR3 reads CASRPDRVNTEAFF. In DNA form, the CDR3 reads TGTGCCAGCAGACCTGACAGAGTGAACACTGAAGCTTTCTTT. The V call is TRBV7-8, the J call TRBJ1-1, with TRBD1 as a possible D gene (5 bases). V was shortened by 6 bases and J by 0 bases, with 11 bases between the two germline ends. Per the germline V gene, CDR1 is SGHVS and CDR2 is FQNEAQ. The CDR3 has 14 residues.

This rearrangement joins TRBV11-2 to TRBJ2-7, with D perhaps TRBD2 (6 bases). Germline V gene sequence: CDR1 SGHAT, CDR2 FQNNGV. The CDR3 has 15 amino acids. V lost 1 base and J 3 bases, leaving 13 bases between the germline ends. In DNA, the CDR3 is TGTGCCAGCAGCTTAGCGGGCGGGATTTACTACGAGCAGTACTTC. It encodes CASSLAGGIYYEQYF.

V gene TRBV27 combines with J gene TRBJ1-2; D unresolved. Germline CDR1 is MNHEY and CDR2 is SMNVEV (reference sequence). There are 13 residues in the CDR3. Between the trimmed V and J ends, which lost 8 bases and 4 bases, there was a span of 14 bases. CDR3 in amino acids: CASSAGSGYGYTF. The CDR3, as DNA: TGTGCCAGCTCCGCCGGTAGCGGCTATGGCTACACCTTC.

The chain links TRBV13 to TRBJ2-3; a weak D match, TRBD1 (6 bases). The germline gives CDR1 PRHDT, CDR2 FYEKMQ (reference sequence). The CDR3 spans 16 residues. Trimming removed 4 bases at V and 3 bases at J, with 17 bases between. This CDR3 reads CASSYRTDRPTDTQYF. In nucleotides, the CDR3 is TGTGCCAGCAGCTACCGCACCGACAGGCCTACAGATACGCAGTATTTT.

The chain couples TRBV9 to TRBJ1-1; 7 nucleotides match TRBD1. The CDR3 length is 15 residues. Germline V gene lookup returns CDR1 SGDLS and CDR2 YYNGEE. V was clipped by 3 bases and J by 2 bases; unmatched bases: 7. The CDR3 DNA is TGTGCCAGCAGCGCCGGGGGACAGCCTAACACTGAAGCTTTCTTT. It encodes CASSAGGQPNTEAFF.

This chain joins TRBV7-9 and TRBJ2-7; unclear D gene. This CDR3 region has 12 residues. The V and J ends lost 4 bases and 2 bases respectively, with 6 bases between them. Germline V gene sequence: CDR1 SEHNR, CDR2 FQNEAQ (reference sequence). The CDR3 sequence is CASSSTPYEQYF. The DNA for the CDR3 is TGTGCCAGCAGCTCTACTCCCTACGAGCAGTACTTC.